This TCR beta chain was documented in a study of T cells expressing NK-cell markers. Overall study findings and caveats: HCMV specificity of the expanded NKG2C+ T cell clones was not established.

Reanalyzing the 5' RACE reads, TCRdb keeps one entry per CDR3 protein, without DNA. In all, the sample yields some 600,000 distinct CDR3 sequences. In the case of this clonotype: What it binds is not known.

Germline CDR1 and CDR2: MNHNS and SASEGT. The CDR3 runs 17 residues. The sample comprised blood T cells: a sorted CD56 or NKG2C T cell subset, CD4+ or CD8+ T cells, or bulk PBMC T cells (not recorded which). The clonotype originates from a man aged 18 to 29 in good health. The genes are TRBV6-1 and TRBJ2-2; TCRdb's D gene call, TRBD2, goes unchecked for lack of DNA. This CDR3 reads CASSARTSGVNTGELFF.